These 10 T cell receptor beta chains share one sample of origin, sequenced in a study of shared clonotypes between healthy human individuals. Positive CCR7 selection of CD45RO-negative cells yielded the naive CD8 cells, and terminally differentiated effector memory CD45RA+ cells were excluded. Clones were read by immunoSEQ multiplex PCR, and TCRdb kept only the in-frame ones, dropping some. The table lists about 1,800,000 clones, around 96% of them singletons. Specimen: naive CD8+ T cells sorted from blood. The source is a man between 18 and 29 years old in good health.

The chain couples TRBV5-4 to TRBJ2-5, with 14 bases that match TRBD2. CDR1 SGHNT and CDR2 YYREEE come from the germline V gene (reference sequence). The CDR3 covers 15 residues. J lost 7 bases, V lost 3 bases, and 5 bases had no gene match. DNA of the CDR3: TGTGCCAGCAGCTCGGGACTAGCGGGAGTAGCGACCCAGTACTTC. The encoded protein is CASSSGLAGVATQYF.

As regards this clone: Within the sample, other DNA sequences also encode this same CDR3. This chain joins TRBV13 and TRBJ2-7; D gene uncertain. The germline gives CDR1 PRHDT, CDR2 FYEKMQ (reference sequence). Trimming cost V 3 bases and J 0 bases, with 6 bases left between them. This CDR3 is built from 13 residues. CDR3 nucleotides: TGTGCCAGCAGCTTCGGGCGCTCCTACGAGCAGTACTTC. Translating it yields CASSFGRSYEQYF.

V is TRBV7-9 and J is TRBJ1-1; 7 nucleotides match TRBD1. Germline V lookup: CDR1 SEHNR, CDR2 FQNEAQ (reference sequence). The CDR3 covers 16 residues. V lost 5 bases and J lost 2; bases outside the gene matches: 11. This CDR3 reads CASSLYPGQPNTEAFF. The DNA for the CDR3 is TGTGCCAGCAGCCTATATCCGGGACAGCCAAACACTGAAGCTTTCTTT.

The genes are TRBV21-1 and TRBJ2-7; the DNA was not compared with TRBD2, the D call given in the table. TRBV21-1 is tagged as a pseudogene. CDR3 length equals 14 residues. CDR3 in DNA: TGTGCCAGCAGCATTGACCAAGGGAGAAGCGAGCAGTACTTC. Residues: CASSIDQGRSEQYF.

V usage is TRBV5-8 and J usage is TRBJ1-1; D remains unclear. Germline assignment: CDR1 SGHTS and CDR2 YDEGEE. V lost 3 bases to trimming and J lost 4 bases, with 7 bases between them. The length of the CDR3 is 12 residues. The CDR3: CASSWWATEAFF. CDR3 nucleotides: TGTGCCAGCAGCTGGTGGGCCACTGAAGCTTTCTTT.

The chain uses TRBV7-2 and TRBJ2-7; TRBD2 agrees at 7 bases. The CDR3 has 15 amino acids. V lost 5 bases to trimming and J lost 4 bases; unmatched junction nucleotides: 11. The germline V gene has CDR1 SGHTA and CDR2 FQGNSA. CDR3 in amino acids: CASSPFFREDYEQYF. CDR3 nucleotides: TGTGCCAGCAGCCCCTTTTTCCGGGAGGATTACGAGCAGTACTTC.

This chain uses TRBV6-1 with TRBJ1-4; 7 nucleotides align to TRBD1. After removal of 6 bases from V and 0 bases from J, the junction contained 4 bases not matched to a gene. Germline V lookup: CDR1 MNHNS, CDR2 SASEGT. The CDR3 extends over 15 amino acids. CDR3 in amino acids: CASSQGVATNEKLFF. The CDR3, as DNA: TGTGCCAGCAGCCAGGGGGTAGCAACTAATGAAAAACTGTTTTTT.

V and J are TRBV27 and TRBJ1-2; 7 bases align to TRBD1. V lost 4 bases, J lost 2 bases, and 4 bases stayed unmatched. The CDR3 has 14 residues. Germline V lookup: CDR1 MNHEY, CDR2 SMNVEV (reference sequence). In DNA form, the CDR3 reads TGTGCCAGCAGTTCAAAGACAGGGAACTATGGCTACACCTTC. It specifies CASSSKTGNYGYTF.

The V call is TRBV2, the J call TRBJ1-4, with D uncertain. The CDR3 is 13 amino acids. Germline CDR1 and CDR2: SNHLY and FYNNEI. Between the trimmed V and J ends, which lost 7 bases and 4 bases, there was a span of 10 bases. In DNA form, the CDR3 reads TGTGCCAGCACTCTCGTTAGTAATGAAAAACTGTTTTTT. This encodes CASTLVSNEKLFF.

In nucleotides, the CDR3 is TGTGCCACCTCCTCGACAGGGTTTGTAAATCAGCCCCAGCATTTT. Its protein is CATSSTGFVNQPQHF. This chain connects TRBV19 to TRBJ1-5, with 7 bases lining up with TRBD1. The CDR3 loop spans 15 amino acids. Trimming at V came to 10 bases and at J to 4 bases, leaving 13 bases not matched to a gene. Germline CDR1 LNHDA, CDR2 SQIVND (reference sequence). The full variable domain, rest sourced from reference TRBV19 and TRBJ1-5, is DGGITQSPKYLFRKEGQNVTLSCEQNLNHDAMYWYRQDPGQGLRLIYYSQIVNDFQKGDIAEGYSVSREKKESFPLTVTSAQKNPTAFYLCATSSTGFVNQPQHFGDGTRLSIL.